This T cell receptor (beta chain) stems from a study of monozygotic twins with inflammatory bowel disease. General observations from the study: Repertoire similarity did not differ between concordant and discordant twins, possibly owing to limited power.

Worth noting for this clonotype: Its cognate antigen is unknown.

Researchers isolated total RNA from whole blood without sorting T cells. Researchers generated cDNA in eight separate reactions per sample. TCRdb re-called the 5' RACE reads; one entry per CDR3 protein, DNA not given. The listing records approximately 330,000 distinct CDR3 sequences. CDR1 is SGHDN and CDR2 is FVKESK in the germline V gene. The CDR3 is 13 residues long. The material sequenced was blood. This TCR derives from a human donor with ulcerative colitis or Crohn's disease, or a healthy co-twin of an affected twin (not recorded which). The chain links TRBV14 to TRBJ1-3; TCRdb calls TRBD1, which cannot be checked without DNA. The CDR3 sequence is CASSRDPGNTIYF.